The text below deals with one TCR beta chain. Compared with germline, one end of the junction differs, possibly owing to a read error. The CDR3 covers 14 residues. Germline values: CDR1 SEHNR, CDR2 FQNEAQ (reference sequence). One entry per CDR3 protein, called by TCRdb with MiXCR from the RT-PCR reads. The table includes 550,000 to 750,000 distinct CDR3 sequences, approximately 15% detected once. Sequenced material: memory CD4+ T cells from blood. The TCR originated in a female donor in good health, serving as a healthy control. V is TRBV7-9 and J is TRBJ2-6; D possibly matches TRBD1 or TRBD2 (5 bases each). The CDR3 coding sequence is TGTGCCAGCAGCTCCCTTCTCGGGGCCAACGTCCTGTCTTTC. This gives the protein CASSSLLGANVLSF.